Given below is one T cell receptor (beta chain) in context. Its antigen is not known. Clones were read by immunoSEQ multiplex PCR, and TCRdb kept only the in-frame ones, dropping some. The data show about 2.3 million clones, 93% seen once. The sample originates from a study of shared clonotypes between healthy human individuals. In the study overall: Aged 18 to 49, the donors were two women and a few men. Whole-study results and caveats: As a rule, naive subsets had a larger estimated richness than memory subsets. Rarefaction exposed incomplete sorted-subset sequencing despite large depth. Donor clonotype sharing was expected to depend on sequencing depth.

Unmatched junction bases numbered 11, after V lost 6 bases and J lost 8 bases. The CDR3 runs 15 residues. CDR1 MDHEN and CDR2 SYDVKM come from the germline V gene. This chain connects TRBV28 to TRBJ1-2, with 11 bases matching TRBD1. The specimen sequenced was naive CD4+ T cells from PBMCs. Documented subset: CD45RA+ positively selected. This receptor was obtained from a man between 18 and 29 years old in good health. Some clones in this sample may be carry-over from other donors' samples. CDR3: CASSPPRTGGYGYTF. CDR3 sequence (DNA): TGTGCCAGCAGCCCCCCCCGGACAGGGGGCTACGGCTACACCTTC.